This T cell receptor beta chain was sequenced during a study of shared clonotypes between healthy human individuals. The repertoire was sequenced with immunoSEQ multiplex PCR; TCRdb's copy has only in-frame clones and lacks some. The table shows some 2,500,000 clones, with over 85% occurring only once. Trimming left V 3 bases short and J 8 bases short, with 20 bases between. CDR1 SGHNT and CDR2 YYREEE come from the germline V gene (reference sequence). CDR3 size: 16 residues. Sequenced material: naive CD4+ T cells from PBMCs. This sample's subset: CD45RA+ positively selected. This sequence was found in a man aged 18 to 35 in good health. Some clones in this sample may be carry-over from other donors' samples. The chain links TRBV5-4 to TRBJ1-4, with D possibly TRBD1 on 6 matching bases. This chain's CDR3 is CASSSTSGVVREKLFF. Here the CDR3 DNA reads TGTGCCAGCAGCTCGACGTCAGGGGTGGTACGGGAAAAACTGTTTTTT.